This passage covers 30 T cell receptor beta chains from one sample sequenced in a study of T cells in Graves' hyperthyroidism and ophthalmopathy. RNA transcripts served as the template for amplifying TCR beta CDR3 regions. First-round RT-PCR with HTBI primers amplified the TCR CDR3 region. TCRdb re-called the multiplex PCR reads with MiXCR, one entry per CDR3 protein. Of about 400,000 distinct CDR3 sequences listed, 20% to 30% are singletons. Sequenced material: blood. The receptors were gathered from a man between 50 and 59 years old with Graves' hyperthyroidism.

The V call is TRBV6-9, the J call TRBJ2-4; 8 nucleotides line up with TRBD2. CDR1 is MNHGY and CDR2 is SVAAGI in the germline V gene. The V and J ends lost 3 bases and 0 bases, in that order; junction bases with no gene match: 7. This CDR3 spans 17 amino acids. For the CDR3, the DNA is TGTGCCAGCAGTTACCCCGGACTAGCAGTAGCCAAAAACATTCAGTACTTC. As protein: CASSYPGLAVAKNIQYF.

The chain joins TRBV30 to TRBJ1-2, with 9 nucleotides matching TRBD1. The germline V gene has CDR1 GTSNPN and CDR2 SVGIG (reference sequence). After removal of 8 bases from V and 4 bases from J, the junction contained 8 bases not matched to a gene. The CDR3 has 13 residues. CDR3 amino acids: CAHGTGWAYGYTF. Here the CDR3 DNA reads TGTGCCCACGGGACAGGGTGGGCCTATGGCTACACCTTC.

This chain connects TRBV10-1 to TRBJ2-7; 7 bases fit TRBD1. With 6 bases clipped from V and 5 bases from J, the junction kept 7 bases outside the gene matches. There are 13 residues in the CDR3. Per germline, CDR1 WNHNN and CDR2 SYGVQD (reference sequence). The CDR3 loop reads CASSPTGNNEQYF. The CDR3 DNA is TGCGCCAGCAGCCCGACAGGGAACAACGAGCAGTACTTC.

This clonotype was seen a few times. The chain links TRBV20-1 to TRBJ2-5, with 7 bases lining up with TRBD2. CDR3 size: 16 residues. CDR1 and CDR2 (germline): DFQATT, SNEGSKA (reference sequence). With 4 bases clipped from V and 2 bases from J, the junction kept 13 bases outside the gene matches. CDR3 region: CSATPTRLAEQETQYF. Written as DNA, the CDR3 is TGCAGTGCTACTCCGACTCGGCTAGCGGAACAAGAGACCCAGTACTTC.

This clonotype was observed at least ten times. This chain links TRBV20-1 with TRBJ1-1; no clear D gene. V was cut by 3 bases and J by 1 base, with 6 bases left in between. The CDR3 is 12 amino acids. CDR1 DFQATT and CDR2 SNEGSKA come from the germline V gene (reference sequence). In DNA, the CDR3 is TGCAGTGCTAGGAAAACGAACACTGAAGCTTTCTTT. This encodes CSARKTNTEAFF.

This clonotype showed up many times. The V gene is TRBV11-2, the J gene TRBJ2-1; TRBD1 aligns across 12 bases. The CDR3 length is 16 residues. Germline V CDR1 and CDR2: SGHAT, FQNNGV. V was pared by 5 bases and J by 9 bases, with 11 bases of the junction left unmatched. DNA of the CDR3: TGTGCCAGCAGCCCTACCAGGGACAGGGGGCAGAGTGAGCAGTTCTTC. Translating it yields CASSPTRDRGQSEQFF.

The sample holds many counts of this clonotype. This rearrangement joins TRBV11-2 to TRBJ1-1; 10 nucleotides agree with TRBD1. The V segment lost 6 bases and the J segment 5 bases; nucleotides outside the gene matches: 3. Germline V gene sequence: CDR1 SGHAT, CDR2 FQNNGV. This CDR3 has 13 residues. CDR3 coding DNA: TGTGCCAGCAGGAGGACAGGGGGAACTGAAGCTTTCTTT. Encoded protein: CASRRTGGTEAFF.

This clonotype occurred a few times. The chain links TRBV7-3 to TRBJ2-1; 8 nucleotides align to TRBD2. The CDR3 extends over 15 amino acids. The V and J ends lost 5 bases and 9 bases, in that order; junction bases with no gene match: 12. The V gene's germline CDR1 is SGHTA and CDR2 FQGTGA. This CDR3 is CASSQGLGAHTEQFF. The CDR3 coding sequence is TGTGCCAGCAGCCAGGGACTAGGCGCCCACACTGAGCAGTTCTTC.

The rearrangement uses TRBV19 and TRBJ1-2; 12 positions agree with TRBD1. V gave up 8 bases and J gave up 11 bases; unmatched junction bases: 6. The V gene's germline CDR1 is LNHDA and CDR2 SQIVND (reference sequence). This CDR3 comprises 12 residues. This CDR3 is CASGDRGRRYTF. Written as DNA, the CDR3 is TGTGCCAGTGGGGACAGGGGGCGCAGGTACACCTTC.

This rearrangement joins TRBV9 to TRBJ1-4, with 12 bases matching TRBD1. Germline V CDR1 and CDR2: SGDLS, YYNGEE. Trimming cost V 4 bases and J 0 bases; bases outside gene matches: 4. This CDR3 spans 17 amino acids. In DNA, the CDR3 is TGTGCCAGCAGCCCAGGGACAGGGGGCGCAACTAATGAAAAACTGTTTTTT. This codes for CASSPGTGGATNEKLFF.

The gene calls are TRBV20-1 and TRBJ2-5; 16 nucleotides agree with TRBD2. Germline V gene sequence: CDR1 DFQATT, CDR2 SNEGSKA (reference sequence). V lost 6 bases, J lost 6 bases, and 10 bases stayed unmatched. This CDR3 is 16 amino acids long. The CDR3 DNA reads TGCAGTGCCGAGGGACTAGCGGGAGGGCCGTTTAAGACCCAGTACTTC. As protein: CSAEGLAGGPFKTQYF.

DNA for the CDR3: TGTGCCAGCAGCGGGGTAACAGGGGCGGAGACCCAGTACTTC. The encoded protein is CASSGVTGAETQYF. This rearrangement joins TRBV5-6 to TRBJ2-5; TRBD1 agrees at 7 bases. With V trimmed by 4 bases and J by 5 bases, 8 bases remained unmatched. This CDR3 region has 14 residues. CDR1 is SGHDT and CDR2 is YYEEEE in the germline V gene.

Only a few counts were recorded for this clonotype. The V call is TRBV5-1, the J call TRBJ1-2; 8 nucleotides align to TRBD1. With 3 bases clipped from V and 3 bases from J, the junction kept 4 bases outside the gene matches. The CDR3 contains 14 residues. In germline, CDR1 is SGHRS, CDR2 YFSETQ. CDR3 DNA sequence: TGCGCCAGCAGCTCCGGGACAGGACACTATGGCTACACCTTC. Its protein product is CASSSGTGHYGYTF.

The sample holds a few counts of this clonotype. The rearrangement joins TRBV27 to TRBJ2-7; perhaps D is TRBD1 or TRBD2 (5 bases each). CDR1 and CDR2 (germline): MNHEY, SMNVEV (reference sequence). The CDR3 extends over 16 amino acids. The ends were cut back, 3 bases at V and 2 bases at J, with 17 bases in the middle. CDR3 protein: CASSLRAPGPTYEQYF. The CDR3 DNA reads as TGTGCCAGCAGTTTGAGAGCACCGGGGCCGACCTACGAGCAGTACTTC.

The sample holds a few counts of this clonotype. The rearrangement joins TRBV3-1 to TRBJ2-2; 7 bases fit TRBD2. The germline V gene encodes CDR1 LGHDT and CDR2 YNNKEL (reference sequence). With 1 base clipped from V and 4 bases from J, the junction kept 0 bases outside the gene matches. The CDR3 contains 14 residues. CDR3 DNA sequence: TGTGCCAGCAGCCAAGTAGCGGGCACCGGGGAGCTGTTTTTT. This translates into CASSQVAGTGELFF.

The chain carries TRBV10-3 and TRBJ2-3; 11 bases map to TRBD2. CDR3 length: 16 residues. Germline values: CDR1 ENHRY, CDR2 SYGVKD. Unmatched junction bases numbered 5, after V lost 6 bases and J lost 0 bases. The CDR3 protein is CAISQGTSGSTDTQYF. The CDR3 nucleotides are TGTGCCATCAGCCAAGGGACTAGCGGTAGCACAGATACGCAGTATTTT.

This clonotype has only a few counts. J is TRBJ1-2 and V is TRBV24-1; D perhaps matches TRBD1 (5 bases). The CDR3 spans 16 residues. V was pared by 2 bases and J by 4 bases, with 16 bases between. CDR1 is KGHDR and CDR2 is SFDVKD in the germline V gene. The DNA of the CDR3 is TGTGCCACCAGTGATTCCGGGGCAGGCGGGACCTATGGCTACACCTTC. Its protein is CATSDSGAGGTYGYTF.

This clonotype was seen ten or more times. The chain recombines TRBV11-3 with TRBJ2-1; D gene unclear. The CDR3 has 11 amino acids. Looked up from germline, CDR1 is SGHNT and CDR2 is YENEEA. V gave up 2 bases and J gave up 9 bases, with 5 bases separating them. The DNA for the CDR3 is TGTGCCAGCAGCTTACTAGTTGAGCAGTTCTTC. This sequence encodes CASSLLVEQFF.

This clonotype was picked up many times. V and J are TRBV3-1 and TRBJ2-1, with 8 nucleotides matching TRBD2. The V and J ends lost 6 bases and 5 bases, in that order; junction bases with no gene match: 9. CDR3 size: 15 residues. CDR1 LGHDT and CDR2 YNNKEL come from the germline V gene (reference sequence). Written as DNA, the CDR3 is TGTGCCAGCAGTACGTCCGGACTAGCCCACAATGAGCAGTTCTTC. Translating it yields CASSTSGLAHNEQFF.

The rearrangement joins TRBV5-1 to TRBJ2-1; weak D call: TRBD1 (6 bases). This CDR3 is built from 15 residues. Germline-derived CDR1 and CDR2 are SGHRS and YFSETQ. The V end was cut by 4 bases, the J end by 8 bases, with 19 bases between. The chain's CDR3 is CASSLGGQGLDEQFF. The CDR3 DNA sequence: TGCGCCAGCAGCCTTGGAGGTCAGGGGTTAGATGAGCAGTTCTTC.

This clonotype was seen a handful of times. CDR3 DNA: TGTGCCAGCAGCCAAGGTGGACAGGGTCAGGGACGGAGGGGGGGGCCAAGAGAGACCCAGTACTTC. Protein product: CASSQGGQGQGRRGGPRETQYF. V and J are TRBV3-1 and TRBJ2-5, with a possible D match to TRBD1 (8 bases). Germline V gives CDR1 LGHDT, CDR2 YNNKEL (reference sequence). The CDR3 spans 22 residues. V was cut by 1 base and J by 4 bases, with 34 bases left in between.

This chain uses TRBV12-3 or TRBV12-4 with TRBJ2-3; TRBD2 might be the D (5 bases). This CDR3 has 15 amino acids. V gave up 4 bases and J gave up 0 bases, with 11 bases separating them. CDR3 region: CASSYEDLSTDTQYF. CDR3 in DNA: TGTGCCAGCAGTTACGAGGACTTGAGCACAGATACGCAGTATTTT.

This sequence joins TRBV20-1 and TRBJ2-1; TRBD2 aligns across 8 bases. The CDR3 runs to 15 residues. Germline V lookup: CDR1 DFQATT, CDR2 SNEGSKA (reference sequence). Unmatched junction bases numbered 12, after V lost 5 bases and J lost 6 bases. Written as DNA, the CDR3 is TGCAGTGCTGCCCTCGAAGCGGGAGTCGGCAATGAGCAGTTCTTC. Encoded protein: CSAALEAGVGNEQFF.

The rearrangement joins TRBV6-2 or TRBV6-3 to TRBJ2-1; 14 nucleotides agree with TRBD2. This CDR3 has 17 amino acids. The V gene end was trimmed by 1 base and the J gene end by 6 bases; junction bases not matched to a gene: 5. The germline V gene has CDR1 MNHEY and CDR2 SVGEGT. The CDR3 region is CASSYYSGTSGSNEQFF. The DNA of the CDR3 is TGTGCCAGCAGTTACTATTCCGGGACTAGCGGGAGCAATGAGCAGTTCTTC.

The chain joins TRBV20-1 to TRBJ2-1, with TRBD2 matching over 10 bases. The J segment lost 8 bases and the V segment lost 1 base, leaving 20 bases of the junction unmatched. CDR3 size: 19 residues. Germline values: CDR1 DFQATT, CDR2 SNEGSKA (reference sequence). In DNA form, the CDR3 reads TGCAGTGCTAGAGTCCGACAGGGGCGAGCGGGAGGGCCGTGGGATGAGCAGTTCTTC. Encoded protein: CSARVRQGRAGGPWDEQFF.

This clonotype was detected ten times or more. V is TRBV7-6 and J is TRBJ1-5; D unclear. Between the trimmed V and J ends, which lost 2 bases and 0 bases, there was a span of 2 bases. Germline V lookup: CDR1 SGHVS, CDR2 FNYEAQ. This CDR3 has 13 residues. CDR3 in DNA: TGTGCCAGCAGCTTACATAGCAATCAGCCCCAGCATTTT. It codes for CASSLHSNQPQHF.

This clonotype was observed many times. The CDR3 loop reads CSAGARYEQYF. As DNA, the CDR3 is TGCAGTGCTGGAGCTCGTTACGAGCAGTACTTC. The chain has TRBV20-1 and TRBJ2-7; D gene unclear. The CDR3 extends over 11 amino acids. V lost 5 bases, J lost 4 bases, and 9 bases lay in between. Germline loops: CDR1 DFQATT, CDR2 SNEGSKA (reference sequence).

This clonotype was seen a few times. This sequence may be a read error, since a much larger clone differs from it by one base. The CDR3 DNA reads as TGTGCCAGCACCGGGAACACAGATACGCAGTATTTT. Translated: CASTGNTDTQYF. The chain links TRBV12-3 or TRBV12-4 to TRBJ2-3, with D perhaps matching TRBD2 (5 bases). V was pared by 7 bases and J by 2 bases, with 7 bases between. CDR3 length equals 12 residues.

The rearrangement links TRBV11-2 to TRBJ2-7; 11 bases agree with TRBD2. Looked up from germline, CDR1 is SGHAT and CDR2 is FQNNGV. This CDR3 comprises 15 residues. With 3 bases clipped from V and 0 bases from J, the junction kept 1 base outside the gene matches. The DNA for the CDR3 is TGTGCCAGCAGCTTGACTAGCGGGGACTCCTACGAGCAGTACTTC. It is translated as CASSLTSGDSYEQYF.

This clonotype was observed a handful of times. The chain links TRBV12-3 or TRBV12-4 to TRBJ2-1, with TRBD2 matching 8 bases. This CDR3 has 15 residues. V gave up 5 bases and J gave up 8 bases; unmatched junction bases: 11. CDR3 DNA: TGTGCCAGCAGTCATTCCGGGACTAGAGTCGATGAGCAGTTCTTC. As protein: CASSHSGTRVDEQFF.